This T cell receptor (beta chain) was identified during a study of shared clonotypes between healthy human individuals (dated by TCRdb to 2018 to 2021). Looking at the study overall: The cohort comprised two women and three men aged 18 to 49 years. To estimate repertoire size and how much clonotype sharing occurs between individuals, the study deeply sequenced the blood TCR repertoires of a handful of healthy adults. Leukapheresis yielded between about 0.85 and 10 billion PBMCs per donor. To increase sequencing depth and limit assay-specific biases, different laboratories used diverse techniques to prepare libraries and sequence TCR repertoires. Overall results and qualifications from the work: Based on pairwise subsampling, the degree of clonotype sharing among donors was expected to be affected by sequencing depth. Sampling was limited to blood, and TCR repertoires in tissue likely differ from TCR repertoires in blood. Because the study included only a small number of donors, the genetic and exposure-history diversity represented was limited.

Remarks on this clone: The clone's antigen remains unknown. Base-call qualities are not available, and no considerably larger clone is one nucleotide away.

The donors were healthy, HIV-negative adults who had no recently reported acute infections or vaccinations. Only Caucasian adults living in Nashville, Tennessee, USA were represented among the donors. In the unsorted samples, approximately 85 million PBMCs were counted, and genomic DNA was extracted using the QIAamp DNA Blood Mini kit. Blood was collected by leukapheresis, and PBMCs were isolated by Ficoll-Histopaque density gradient centrifugation and then cryopreserved in liquid nitrogen vapor phase. V drops 2 bases and J drops 0 bases, leaving 8 bases in between. The CDR3 numbers 16 residues from cysteine through phenylalanine. The sequence is cut down to CDR3 DNA, 48 bases in frame from base 1. CDR1 LGHNA and CDR2 YSLEER are derived from the germline V gene. Using the deep immunoSEQ assay, TCR CDR3 regions were amplified from genomic DNA by multiplex PCR. Extracted genomic DNA from each cell subset was distributed evenly across all wells of several immunoSEQ 96-well plates, and each plate was treated as a replicate. For unsorted PBMC, each replicate PCR was loaded with about 270 ng genomic DNA, equivalent to about 30,000 T cell genomes. Ten immunoSEQ deep assay plates were used to sequence the unsorted PBMC genomic DNA. Purified libraries were measured with a Qubit 3.0 fluorometer, size-checked on a Bioanalyzer 2100, and measured again with the KAPA Library Quantification kit. Every immunoSEQ 96-well plate was sequenced on a separate single-read 150-cycle Illumina NextSeq 550 flow cell. Per the original workflow: The immunoSEQ output contained only junctional sequences without quality scores, so filtering could not match that applied to full-length reads. Sequences were annotated with PyIR, a Python wrapper for IgBLAST v1.9, and V/J genes and CDR3 were assigned using IMGT germline references. Reads were removed for weak V/J assignments (E-value above 1e-6), missing CDR3, stop codons, out-of-frame junctions, or ambiguous translated residues. A V3J clonotype was defined by an identical inferred V gene, J gene, and CDR3 amino acid sequence. To compute the percentage overlap between repertoires, the number of shared unique clonotypes was divided by the size of the smaller repertoire. RTK rarefaction, the Chao1 estimator, and Recon v2.1 estimates of unobserved clonotypes were used to assess repertoire richness. Sourced from immuneACCESS, this table was stored by TCRdb with only in-frame sequences that have V and J called. A share of the clones is absent; for the studies checked, an unresolved V gene accounts for under half, and the remainder has no known explanation. V, J and clone size are those of that table, while D and trimming were read from the DNA. The sample data list 450,000 to 550,000 clones, and 79% of these were observed just once. The ten largest clonotypes hold over 10% of the sample.

In this chain, TRBV4-3 is recombined with TRBJ1-6; the D region possibly corresponds to TRBD1 (6 bases align). What was sequenced was PBMCs. This sequence was found in a woman aged 40 to 49 in good health. Some clones in this sample may be carry-over from other donors' samples. The nucleotide sequence is TGCGCCAGCAGCCAACAGGGGAGCTCCTATAATTCACCCCTCCACTTT. It translates to CASSQQGSSYNSPLHF.